This is a list of T cell receptor beta chains from one sample in a study of CD8 T cells in Susac syndrome. One entry per CDR3 protein results from TCRdb running MiXCR on the immunoSEQ multiplex PCR reads. The sample includes about 150,000 distinct CDR3 sequences, about 95% of them seen just once. What was sequenced was CD4+ T cells from PBMCs. The receptor source for this set is a human donor with Susac syndrome. Each CDR3 is given with its conserved first and last residue. The D gene is left open where the match is weak. Clone sizes are given selectively: once, few, many, or a class where the clone is expanded.

j_gene,v_gene,abundance,d_gene,CDR3aa,CDR3nt
TRBJ2-4,TRBV29-1,NA,TRBD2,CSVSQVAGGMGNIQYF,TGCAGCGTTAGCCAAGTAGCGGGGGGAATGGGGAACATTCAGTACTTC
TRBJ2-2,TRBV11-2,NA,TRBD1,CASSSGGTGGYTGELFF,TGTGCCAGCAGCTCAGGAGGGACAGGGGGCTACACCGGGGAGCTGTTTTTT
TRBJ2-5,TRBV12-3/TRBV12-4,NA,TRBD2,CASSPWTSGQETQYF,TGTGCCAGCAGTCCGTGGACTAGCGGGCAAGAGACCCAGTACTTC
TRBJ2-5,TRBV27,NA,NA,CASSDGGHQETQYF,TGTGCCAGTAGCGACGGGGGACACCAAGAGACCCAGTACTTC
TRBJ1-5,TRBV29-1,NA,NA,CSVLEDQRQPQHF,TGCAGCGTCCTAGAAGACCAGCGCCAGCCCCAGCATTTT
TRBJ2-3,TRBV20-1,NA,NA,CSAKVDFTDTQYF,TGCAGTGCTAAAGTTGACTTCACAGATACGCAGTATTTT
TRBJ1-3,TRBV4-2,NA,NA,CASSQGVRESDTIYF,TGTGCCAGCAGCCAAGGTGTCAGGGAATCGGACACCATATATTTT
TRBJ1-4,TRBV5-6,NA,NA,CASSLLRVANEKLFF,TGTGCCAGCAGCTTGCTTCGGGTAGCTAATGAAAAACTGTTTTTT
TRBJ2-5,TRBV20-1,NA,NA,CSAPGPRGKQETQYF,TGCAGTGCCCCAGGACCTCGGGGGAAACAAGAGACCCAGTACTTC
TRBJ2-3,TRBV3-1,once,NA,CASSSGPTDTQYF,TGTGCCAGCAGTTCCGGGCCCACAGATACGCAGTATTTT
TRBJ1-2,TRBV2,NA,NA,CASRILYGYTF,TGTGCCAGCCGTATCCTCTATGGCTACACCTTC
TRBJ1-6,TRBV9,NA,TRBD1,CASSVTGENSPLHF,TGTGCCAGCAGCGTGACAGGGGAGAATTCACCCCTCCACTTT
TRBJ1-1,TRBV5-4,NA,NA,CASSPRPVLDTEAFF,TGTGCCAGCAGCCCCCGTCCGGTGTTGGACACTGAAGCTTTCTTT
TRBJ2-1,TRBV11-2,NA,NA,CASSLDRAGEQFF,TGTGCCAGCAGCTTAGATCGCGCTGGTGAGCAGTTCTTC
TRBJ1-2,TRBV29-1,few,TRBD1,CSASGGPLYGYTF,TGCAGCGCCTCAGGGGGCCCCCTCTATGGCTACACCTTC
TRBJ2-1,TRBV5-1,NA,TRBD1,CASSTGVNEQFF,TGCGCCAGCAGCACAGGGGTCAATGAGCAGTTCTTC
TRBJ2-1,TRBV7-7,NA,TRBD1,CASSYDRDNEQFF,TGTGCCAGCAGTTATGACAGGGACAATGAGCAGTTCTTC
TRBJ1-5,TRBV2,NA,NA,CASSGHRQPQHF,TGTGCCAGCAGTGGACATCGCCAGCCCCAGCATTTT
TRBJ2-5,TRBV20-1,NA,NA,CSASPDRSRNLQETQYF,TGCAGTGCTAGCCCAGACAGGTCCCGAAACCTCCAAGAGACCCAGTACTTC
TRBJ2-2,TRBV4-1,NA,TRBD1,CASSQAWTGVSLTGELFF,TGCGCCAGCAGCCAAGCGTGGACAGGCGTCTCCCTTACCGGGGAGCTGTTTTTT
TRBJ2-5,TRBV7-9,NA,NA,CASSLGGPGFRETQYF,TGTGCCAGCAGCTTAGGCGGTCCGGGATTCCGGGAGACCCAGTACTTC
TRBJ1-5,TRBV12-3/TRBV12-4,NA,TRBD1,CASSLRTGGNQPQHF,TGTGCCAGCAGTTTACGGACAGGGGGCAATCAGCCCCAGCATTTT
TRBJ2-2,TRBV25-1,NA,TRBD2,CASSVGGGSRVGELFF,TGTGCCAGCAGTGTGGGGGGGGGATCCCGGGTCGGGGAGCTGTTTTTT
TRBJ2-2,TRBV7-9,NA,NA,CASSLAPGNTGELFF,TGTGCCAGCAGCTTAGCGCCCGGGAACACCGGGGAGCTGTTTTTT
TRBJ2-7,TRBV20-1,NA,NA,CSASPRRTYEQYF,TGCAGTGCTAGTCCGCGCAGGACCTACGAGCAGTACTTC
TRBJ2-4,TRBV14,NA,NA,CASRWAAKNIQYF,TGTGCCAGCAGATGGGCAGCCAAAAACATTCAGTACTTC
TRBJ2-2,TRBV19,NA,NA,CASSTGVTGELFF,TGTGCCAGTAGTACCGGGGTCACCGGGGAGCTGTTTTTT
TRBJ2-3,TRBV7-2,once,TRBD2,CASSPDVAGGDTQYF,TGTGCCAGCAGTCCAGACGTAGCGGGGGGAGATACGCAGTATTTT